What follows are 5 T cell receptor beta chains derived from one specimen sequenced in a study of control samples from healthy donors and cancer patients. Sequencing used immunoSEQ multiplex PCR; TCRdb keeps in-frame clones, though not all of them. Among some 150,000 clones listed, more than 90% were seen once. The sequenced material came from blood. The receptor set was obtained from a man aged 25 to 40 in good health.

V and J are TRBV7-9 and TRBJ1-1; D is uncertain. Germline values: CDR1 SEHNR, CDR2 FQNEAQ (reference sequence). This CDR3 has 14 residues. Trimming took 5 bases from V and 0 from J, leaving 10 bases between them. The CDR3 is CASSATFMNTEAFF. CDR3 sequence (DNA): TGTGCCAGCAGCGCGACATTTATGAACACTGAAGCTTTCTTT.

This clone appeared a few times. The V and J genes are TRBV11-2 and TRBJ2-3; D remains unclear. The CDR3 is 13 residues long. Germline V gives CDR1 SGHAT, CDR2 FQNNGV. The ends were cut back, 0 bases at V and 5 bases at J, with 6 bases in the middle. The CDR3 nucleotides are TGTGCCAGCAGCTTAGATCTGATAGATACGCAGTATTTT. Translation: CASSLDLIDTQYF.

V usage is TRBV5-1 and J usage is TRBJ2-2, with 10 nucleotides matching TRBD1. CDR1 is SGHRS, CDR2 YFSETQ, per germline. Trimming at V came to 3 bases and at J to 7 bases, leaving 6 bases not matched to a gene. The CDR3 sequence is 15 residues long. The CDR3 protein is CASSSGQGVDGELFF. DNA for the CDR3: TGCGCCAGCAGCTCCGGACAGGGGGTGGACGGGGAGCTGTTTTTT.

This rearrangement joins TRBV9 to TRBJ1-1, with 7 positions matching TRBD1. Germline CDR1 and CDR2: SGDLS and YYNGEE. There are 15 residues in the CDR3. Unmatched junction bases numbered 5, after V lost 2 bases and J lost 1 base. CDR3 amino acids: CASSVGDSSNTEAFF. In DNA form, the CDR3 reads TGTGCCAGCAGCGTGGGGGACAGCTCGAACACTGAAGCTTTCTTT.

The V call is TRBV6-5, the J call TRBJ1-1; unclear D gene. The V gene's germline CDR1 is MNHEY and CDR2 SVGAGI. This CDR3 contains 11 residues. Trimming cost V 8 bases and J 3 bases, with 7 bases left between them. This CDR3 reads CASQFYTEAFF. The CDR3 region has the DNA TGTGCCAGCCAGTTTTACACTGAAGCTTTCTTT.